The 6 T cell receptor beta chains below were found in one sample sequenced in a study of tumor-infiltrating lymphocytes in primary liver carcinoma. The tissue used was unsorted bulk material of about 19-34 mg. RNA and DNA were co-extracted from it with the AllPrep DNA/RNA mini kit. The investigators made TCR beta cDNA from about 500 ng total RNA, using a constant-region primer. Construction of TCR beta libraries relied on three successive nested multiplex PCR rounds employing slightly modified ARM-PCR. Researchers ran the first two PCR rounds for roughly 10 cycles each with TRBV1-TRBV30 forward primers and a C-beta reverse primer. One entry per CDR3 protein results from TCRdb running MiXCR on the multiplex PCR reads. Of roughly 30,000 distinct CDR3 sequences in the sample, around 71% are singletons; the top ten hold about 30%. Sequencing was performed on liver tumor tissue from sampling region 3. Subset of the sample: tumor region T3, left-lateral pole. These receptors originate from a woman aged 25-40 years with primary liver carcinoma and hepatitis B virus infection.

Notes on this clonotype: As the CDR3 is not closed by the conserved phenylalanine or tryptophan, this likely results from a read error. The rearrangement links TRBV29-1 to TRBJ2-7; TRBD2 might be the D (6 bases). The germline gives CDR1 SQVTM, CDR2 ANQGSEA. This CDR3 is 13 amino acids long. V lost 5 bases to trimming and J lost 6 bases, with 17 bases between them. CDR3 in DNA: TGCAGCGTTACGCAACACTCAGCGGGCGAGCAGTACATC. As protein: CSVTQHSAGEQYI.

This clonotype was picked up a small number of times. One end of the junction varies from germline; a read error may be responsible. The chain recombines TRBV29-1 with TRBJ2-1; the D call may be TRBD1 or TRBD2 (5 bases each). CDR3 length: 12 amino acids. Germline CDR1 reads SQVTM; CDR2 reads ANQGSEA. The CDR3 bases are TGTAACGCCCTAAGGGACCACAATGAGCAGTTCTTC. It encodes CNALRDHNEQFF.

This chain links TRBV12-3 or TRBV12-4 with TRBJ2-5, with D possibly TRBD2 on 6 matching bases. The CDR3 consists of 15 residues. Between the trimmed V and J ends, which lost 6 bases and 12 bases, there was a span of 26 bases. CDR3 amino acids: CASSAYPGSEEIKYF. Here the CDR3 DNA reads TGTGCCAGCAGCGCCTATCCCGGGAGCGAAGAGATCAAGTACTTC.

With regard to this clonotype: A much larger clone sits a single nucleotide away, making a read error possible. The conserved closing phenylalanine or tryptophan is absent in this CDR3, likely reflecting a read error. The limits of the CDR3 on the DNA are not certain, so only TCRdb's listed CDR3 is given. The gene calls are TRBV5-8 and TRBJ2-6. Germline V gene data show CDR1 as SGHTS and CDR2 as YDEGEE. The CDR3 totals 16 residues, both ends included. This CDR3 reads CASTMTSFSGANVLTS.

This clonotype was seen more than once but under ten times. It may be a read error: a sequence one base away is much more abundant. V usage is TRBV11-2 and J usage is TRBJ1-4; D is unclear. The CDR3 runs to 15 residues. The germline gives CDR1 SGHAT, CDR2 FQNNGV. V lost 4 bases and J lost 8, with 17 bases in between. Written as DNA, the CDR3 is TGTGCCAGCAGCTGCCGTGGTTTGGGTGGGGAAAAACTGTTTTTT. It is translated as CASSCRGLGGEKLFF.

Note on this clonotype: Its ends do not fully match the called genes, so a read error is possible. V gene TRBV6-6 combines with J gene TRBJ2-6; no firm D call. Per the germline V gene, CDR1 is MNHNY and CDR2 is SVGAGI (reference sequence). The CDR3 covers 15 residues. The CDR3 is CATSCEHSGANVLTF. CDR3 bases: TGTGCCACCAGTTGCGAACACTCTGGGGCCAACGTCCTGACTTTC.